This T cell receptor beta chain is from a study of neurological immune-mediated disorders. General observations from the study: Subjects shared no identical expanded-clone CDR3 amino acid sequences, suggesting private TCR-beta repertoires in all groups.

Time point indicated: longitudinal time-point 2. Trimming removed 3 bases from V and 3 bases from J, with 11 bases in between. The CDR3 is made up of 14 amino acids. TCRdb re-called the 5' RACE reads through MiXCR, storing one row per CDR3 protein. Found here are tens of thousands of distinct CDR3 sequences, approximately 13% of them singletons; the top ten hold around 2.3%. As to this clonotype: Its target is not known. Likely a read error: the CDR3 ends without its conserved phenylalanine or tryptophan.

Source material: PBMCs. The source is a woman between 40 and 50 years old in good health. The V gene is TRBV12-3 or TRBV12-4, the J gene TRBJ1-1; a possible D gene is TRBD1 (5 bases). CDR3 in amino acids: CASSFSKGHTEAFL. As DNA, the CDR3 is TGTGCCAGCAGTTTTTCGAAGGGGCACACTGAAGCTTTCCTT.